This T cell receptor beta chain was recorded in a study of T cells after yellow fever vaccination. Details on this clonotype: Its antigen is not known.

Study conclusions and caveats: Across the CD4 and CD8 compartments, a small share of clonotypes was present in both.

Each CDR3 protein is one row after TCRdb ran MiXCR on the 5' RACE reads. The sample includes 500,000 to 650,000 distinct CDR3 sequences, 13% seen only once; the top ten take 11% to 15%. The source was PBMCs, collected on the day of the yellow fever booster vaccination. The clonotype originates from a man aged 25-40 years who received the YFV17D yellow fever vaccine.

Written as DNA, the CDR3 is TGTGCCAGCAGAGGGACAGGCTACACGACAACCCCCTACGAGCAGTACTTC. As protein: CASRGTGYTTTPYEQYF. The chain employs TRBV12-3 or TRBV12-4 and TRBJ2-7, with 8 bases matching TRBD1. With 6 bases clipped from V and 2 bases from J, the junction kept 15 bases outside the gene matches. The CDR3 is 17 amino acids.